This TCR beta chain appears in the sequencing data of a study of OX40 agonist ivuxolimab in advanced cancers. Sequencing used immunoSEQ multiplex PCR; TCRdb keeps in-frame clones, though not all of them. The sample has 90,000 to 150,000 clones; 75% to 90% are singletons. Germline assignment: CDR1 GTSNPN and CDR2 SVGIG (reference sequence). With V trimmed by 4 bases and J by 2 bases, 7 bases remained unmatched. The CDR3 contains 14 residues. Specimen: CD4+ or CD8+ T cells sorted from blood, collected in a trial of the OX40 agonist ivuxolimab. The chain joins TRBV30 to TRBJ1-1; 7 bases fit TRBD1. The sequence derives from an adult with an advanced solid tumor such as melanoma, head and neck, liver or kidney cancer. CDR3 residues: CAWTQGQSNTEAFF. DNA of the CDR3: TGTGCCTGGACCCAGGGACAGTCTAACACTGAAGCTTTCTTT. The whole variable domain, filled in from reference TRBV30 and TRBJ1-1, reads SQTIHQWPATLVQPVGSPLSLECTVEGTSNPNLYWYRQAAGRGLQLLFYSVGIGQISSEVPQNLSASRPQDRQFILSSKKLLLSDSGFYLCAWTQGQSNTEAFFGQGTRLTVV.